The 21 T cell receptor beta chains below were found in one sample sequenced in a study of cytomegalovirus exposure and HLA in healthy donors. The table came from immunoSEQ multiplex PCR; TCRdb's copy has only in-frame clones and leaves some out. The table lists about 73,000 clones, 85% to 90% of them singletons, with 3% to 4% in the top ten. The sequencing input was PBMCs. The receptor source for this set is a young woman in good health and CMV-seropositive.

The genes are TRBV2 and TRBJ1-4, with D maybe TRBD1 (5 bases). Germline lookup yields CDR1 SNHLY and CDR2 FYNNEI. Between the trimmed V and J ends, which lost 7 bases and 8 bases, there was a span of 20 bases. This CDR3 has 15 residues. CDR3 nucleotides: TGTGCCAGCACGGGAGGTTGGCAGGGAAAAGAAAAACTGTTTTTT. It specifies CASTGGWQGKEKLFF.

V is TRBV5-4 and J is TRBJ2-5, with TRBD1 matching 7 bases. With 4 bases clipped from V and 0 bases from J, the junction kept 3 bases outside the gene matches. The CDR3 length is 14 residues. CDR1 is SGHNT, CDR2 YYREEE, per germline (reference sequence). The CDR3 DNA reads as TGTGCCAGCAGCGGGGGACAGCACCAAGAGACCCAGTACTTC. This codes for CASSGGQHQETQYF. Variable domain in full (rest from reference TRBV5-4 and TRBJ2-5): ETGVTQSPTHLIKTRGQQVTLRCSSQSGHNTVSWYQQALGQGPQFIFQYYREEENGRGNFPPRFSGLQFPNYSSELNVNALELDDSALYLCASSGGQHQETQYFGPGTRLLVL.

CDR3 region: CASGQGGDTQYF. CDR3 sequence (DNA): TGTGCCAGCGGACAGGGAGGAGATACGCAGTATTTT. The genes are TRBV27 and TRBJ2-3; the match to TRBD1 covers 8 bases. Looked up from germline, CDR1 is MNHEY and CDR2 is SMNVEV (reference sequence). V trimming: 8 bases; J trimming: 5 bases; junction bases outside the gene matches: 3. CDR3 length equals 12 residues.

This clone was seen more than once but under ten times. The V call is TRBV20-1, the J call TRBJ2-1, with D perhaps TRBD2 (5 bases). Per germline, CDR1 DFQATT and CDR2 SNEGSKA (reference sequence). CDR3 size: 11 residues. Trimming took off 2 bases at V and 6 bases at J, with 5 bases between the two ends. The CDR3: CSARRGNEQFF. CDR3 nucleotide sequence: TGCAGTGCTAGACGGGGCAATGAGCAGTTCTTC.

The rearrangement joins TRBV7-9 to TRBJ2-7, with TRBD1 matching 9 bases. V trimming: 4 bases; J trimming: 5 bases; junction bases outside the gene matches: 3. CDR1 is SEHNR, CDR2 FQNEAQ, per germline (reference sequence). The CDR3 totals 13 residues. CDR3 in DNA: TGTGCCAGCAGCTCGGGACAGGGAAACGAGCAGTACTTC. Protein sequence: CASSSGQGNEQYF. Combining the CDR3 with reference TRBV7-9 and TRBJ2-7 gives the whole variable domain DTGVSQNPRHKITKRGQNVTFRCDPISEHNRLYWYRQTLGQGPEFLTYFQNEAQLEKSRLLSDRFSAERPKGSFSTLEIQRTEQGDSAMYLCASSSGQGNEQYFGPGTRLTVT.

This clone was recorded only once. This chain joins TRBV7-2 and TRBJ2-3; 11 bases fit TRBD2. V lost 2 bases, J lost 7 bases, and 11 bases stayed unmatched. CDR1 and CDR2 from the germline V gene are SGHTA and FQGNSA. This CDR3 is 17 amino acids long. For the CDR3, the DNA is TGTGCCAGCAGCTTACTGAATAGCGGGGGGGCCGGTAATACGCAGTATTTT. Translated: CASSLLNSGGAGNTQYF.

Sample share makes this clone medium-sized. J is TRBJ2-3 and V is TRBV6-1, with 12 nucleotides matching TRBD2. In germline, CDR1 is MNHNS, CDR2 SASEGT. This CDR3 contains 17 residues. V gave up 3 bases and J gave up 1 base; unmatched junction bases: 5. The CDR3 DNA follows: TGTGCCAGCAGTGAGAAGACTAGCGGGAGCGGCACAGATACGCAGTATTTT. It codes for CASSEKTSGSGTDTQYF.

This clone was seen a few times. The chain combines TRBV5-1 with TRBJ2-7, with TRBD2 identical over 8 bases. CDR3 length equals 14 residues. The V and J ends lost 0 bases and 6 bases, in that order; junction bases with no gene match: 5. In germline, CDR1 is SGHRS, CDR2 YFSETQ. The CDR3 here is CASSLGAGVLEQYF. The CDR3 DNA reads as TGCGCCAGCAGCTTGGGAGCGGGGGTTCTCGAGCAGTACTTC.

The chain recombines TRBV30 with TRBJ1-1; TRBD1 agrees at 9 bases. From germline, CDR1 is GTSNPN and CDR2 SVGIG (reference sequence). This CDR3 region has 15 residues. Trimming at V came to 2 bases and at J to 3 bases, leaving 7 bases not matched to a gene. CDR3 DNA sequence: TGTGCCTGGAGTCGTGGACAGGGGAGGGACACTGAAGCTTTCTTT. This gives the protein CAWSRGQGRDTEAFF.

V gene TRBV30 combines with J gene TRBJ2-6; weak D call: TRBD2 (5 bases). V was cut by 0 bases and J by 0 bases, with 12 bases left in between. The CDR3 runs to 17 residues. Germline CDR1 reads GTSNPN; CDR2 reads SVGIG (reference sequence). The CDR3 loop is CAWSVRRGPSGANVLTF. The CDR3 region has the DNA TGTGCCTGGAGTGTACGTAGAGGGCCCTCTGGGGCCAACGTCCTGACTTTC.

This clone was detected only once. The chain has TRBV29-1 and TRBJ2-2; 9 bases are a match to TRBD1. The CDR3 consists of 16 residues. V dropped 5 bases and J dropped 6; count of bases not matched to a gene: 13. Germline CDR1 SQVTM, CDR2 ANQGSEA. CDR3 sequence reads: CSVLEPGQGVPGELFF. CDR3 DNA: TGCAGCGTTCTTGAACCGGGACAGGGAGTACCCGGGGAGCTGTTTTTT.

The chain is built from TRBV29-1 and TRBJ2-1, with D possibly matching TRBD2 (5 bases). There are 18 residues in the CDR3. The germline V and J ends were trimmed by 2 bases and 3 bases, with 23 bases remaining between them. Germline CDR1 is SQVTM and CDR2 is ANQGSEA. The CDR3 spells CSVEFGVQVPTSYNEQFF. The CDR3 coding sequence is TGCAGCGTTGAATTCGGGGTCCAGGTCCCGACAAGCTACAATGAGCAGTTCTTC.

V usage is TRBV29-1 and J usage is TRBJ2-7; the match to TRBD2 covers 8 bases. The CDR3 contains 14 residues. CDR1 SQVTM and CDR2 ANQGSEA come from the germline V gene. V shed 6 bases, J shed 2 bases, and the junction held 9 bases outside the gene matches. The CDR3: CSVSDGREAYEQYF. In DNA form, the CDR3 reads TGCAGCGTATCCGACGGGCGGGAGGCCTACGAGCAGTACTTC.

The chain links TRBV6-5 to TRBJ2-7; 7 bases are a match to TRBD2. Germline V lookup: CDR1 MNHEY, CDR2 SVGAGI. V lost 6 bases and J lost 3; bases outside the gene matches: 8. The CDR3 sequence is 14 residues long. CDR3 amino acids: CASSPGLGGYEQYF. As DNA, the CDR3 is TGTGCCAGCAGCCCCGGACTAGGAGGCTACGAGCAGTACTTC.

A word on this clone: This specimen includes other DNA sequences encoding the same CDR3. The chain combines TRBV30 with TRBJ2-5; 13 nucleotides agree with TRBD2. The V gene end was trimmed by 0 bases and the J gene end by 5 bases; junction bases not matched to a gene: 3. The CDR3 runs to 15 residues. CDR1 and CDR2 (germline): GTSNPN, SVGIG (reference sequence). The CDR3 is CAWSVLAGGGETQYF. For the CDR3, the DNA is TGTGCCTGGAGTGTACTAGCGGGGGGGGGTGAGACCCAGTACTTC.

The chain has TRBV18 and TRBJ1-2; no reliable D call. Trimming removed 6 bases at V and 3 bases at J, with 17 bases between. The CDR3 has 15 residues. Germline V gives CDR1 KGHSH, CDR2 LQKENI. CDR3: CASSLLEKRDYGYTF. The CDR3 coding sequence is TGTGCCAGCTCCCTGCTAGAAAAGCGGGACTATGGCTACACCTTC.

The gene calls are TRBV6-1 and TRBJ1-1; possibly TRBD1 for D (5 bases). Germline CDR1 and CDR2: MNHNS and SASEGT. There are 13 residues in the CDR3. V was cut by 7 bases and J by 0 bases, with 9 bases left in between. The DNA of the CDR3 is TGTGCCAGCACCAGACAGATGAACACTGAAGCTTTCTTT. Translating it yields CASTRQMNTEAFF.

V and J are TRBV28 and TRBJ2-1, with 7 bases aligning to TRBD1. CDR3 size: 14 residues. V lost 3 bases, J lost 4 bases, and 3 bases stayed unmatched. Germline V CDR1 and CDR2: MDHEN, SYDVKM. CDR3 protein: CASSFRDRYNEQFF. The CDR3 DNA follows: TGTGCCAGCAGTTTTCGGGACAGATACAATGAGCAGTTCTTC.

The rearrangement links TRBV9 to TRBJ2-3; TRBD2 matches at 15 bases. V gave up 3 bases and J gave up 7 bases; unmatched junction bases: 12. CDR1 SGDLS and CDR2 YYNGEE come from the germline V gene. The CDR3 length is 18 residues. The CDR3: CASSEGTSGGSQTYTQYF. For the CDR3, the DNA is TGTGCCAGCAGCGAGGGGACTAGCGGGGGGTCACAGACGTATACGCAGTATTTT.

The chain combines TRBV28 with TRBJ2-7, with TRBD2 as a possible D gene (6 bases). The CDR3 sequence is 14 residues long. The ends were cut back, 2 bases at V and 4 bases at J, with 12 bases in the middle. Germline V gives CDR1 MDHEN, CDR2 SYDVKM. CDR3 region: CASSLGGRQYEQYF. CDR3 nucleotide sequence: TGTGCCAGCAGTTTAGGGGGGAGACAATACGAGCAGTACTTC.

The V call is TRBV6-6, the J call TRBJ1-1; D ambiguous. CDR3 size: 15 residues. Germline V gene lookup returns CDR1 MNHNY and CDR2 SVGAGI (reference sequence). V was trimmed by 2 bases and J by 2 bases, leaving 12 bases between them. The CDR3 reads CASSYLTEKNTEAFF. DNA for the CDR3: TGTGCCAGCAGTTACCTAACAGAGAAAAACACTGAAGCTTTCTTT.